Below are 21 T cell receptor beta chains sequenced from a single sample in a study of cytomegalovirus exposure and HLA in healthy donors. This PCR relied on a set of 60 Vbeta primers and 13 Jbeta primers. Using immunoSEQ multiplex PCR, the repertoire was profiled, and TCRdb retains in-frame clones only, with some absent. Here the sample spans about 190,000 clones, approximately 86% being singletons. Source material: PBMCs. These receptors were collected from a woman aged 18-29 years in good health and CMV-seronegative.

A note on this clone: At one of its ends the junction is not consistent with the germline gene, which may arise from a read error. The chain employs TRBV7-9 and TRBJ2-1; 8 bases line up with TRBD1. The germline V gene has CDR1 SEHNR and CDR2 FQNEAQ (reference sequence). The CDR3 is 15 amino acids. DNA for the CDR3: TGTTCCAGCAGTCCGACAGGGGCGTCCTACAATGAGCAGTTCTTC. It yields the protein CSSSPTGASYNEQFF. The full variable domain, with the rest looked up from reference TRBV7-9 and TRBJ2-1, is DTGVSQNPRHKITKRGQNVTFRCDPISEHNRLYWYRQTLGQGPEFLTYFQNEAQLEKSRLLSDRFSAERPKGSFSTLEIQRTEQGDSAMYLCSSSPTGASYNEQFFGPGTRLTVL.

This clone was detected once. The CDR3 loop is CASSLSAGSSPLHF. The CDR3 coding sequence is TGTGCCAGCAGCTTGTCGGCGGGGTCTTCACCCCTCCACTTT. The chain has TRBV7-9 and TRBJ1-6; D is unclear. The CDR3 runs to 14 residues. The germline V gene encodes CDR1 SEHNR and CDR2 FQNEAQ (reference sequence). Between the trimmed V and J ends, which lost 3 bases and 9 bases, there was a span of 12 bases.

V gene TRBV5-1 combines with J gene TRBJ1-3, with D possibly TRBD1 on 6 matching bases. V lost 3 bases to trimming and J lost 0 bases, with 13 bases between them. Looked up from germline, CDR1 is SGHRS and CDR2 is YFSETQ. CDR3 length: 16 residues. CDR3 residues: CASSWQGLSSGNTIYF. DNA for the CDR3: TGCGCCAGCAGCTGGCAGGGGTTGAGCTCTGGAAACACCATATATTTT.

V and J are TRBV7-6 and TRBJ2-7; 7 nucleotides line up with TRBD1. V was clipped by 5 bases and J by 5 bases; unmatched bases: 12. CDR1 and CDR2 from the germline V gene are SGHVS and FNYEAQ. The CDR3 extends over 15 amino acids. The CDR3 spells CASSGFEGGGNEQYF. CDR3 coding DNA: TGTGCCAGCAGCGGATTCGAAGGGGGCGGCAACGAGCAGTACTTC.

The chain employs TRBV18 and TRBJ1-4; the match to TRBD1 covers 7 bases. The CDR3 extends over 15 amino acids. Germline values: CDR1 KGHSH, CDR2 LQKENI. The junction had 8 bases not matched to a gene; V was cut back by 5 bases and J by 5 bases. CDR3 DNA: TGTGCCAGCTCATTTCCGGGACAGCTAAATGAAAAACTGTTTTTT. Its translation: CASSFPGQLNEKLFF.

V and J are TRBV5-6 and TRBJ1-5, with D maybe TRBD1 (6 bases). Per germline, CDR1 SGHDT and CDR2 YYEEEE. This CDR3 contains 14 residues. V lost 2 bases and J 4 bases, leaving 10 bases between the germline ends. CDR3 nucleotide sequence: TGTGCCAGCAGCTTCGGGACACTGAATCAGCCCCAGCATTTT. It encodes CASSFGTLNQPQHF. Variable domain in full (rest from reference TRBV5-6 and TRBJ1-5): DAGVTQSPTHLIKTRGQQVTLRCSPKSGHDTVSWYQQALGQGPQFIFQYYEEEERQRGNFPDRFSGHQFPNYSSELNVNALLLGDSALYLCASSFGTLNQPQHFGDGTRLSIL.

The chain combines TRBV5-1 with TRBJ2-5; 8 positions match TRBD1. Germline-derived CDR1 and CDR2 are SGHRS and YFSETQ. CDR3 length: 13 amino acids. The trim removed 2 bases at V and 5 bases at J, leaving 2 bases unmatched. This CDR3 is CASSFAGGETQYF. CDR3 bases: TGCGCCAGCAGCTTTGCAGGGGGCGAGACCCAGTACTTC. Based on the CDR3 plus reference TRBV5-1 and TRBJ2-5, the full variable domain is KAGVTQTPRYLIKTRGQQVTLSCSPISGHRSVSWYQQTPGQGLQFLFEYFSETQRNKGNFPGRFSGRQFSNSRSEMNVSTLELGDSALYLCASSFAGGETQYFGPGTRLLVL.

V and J are TRBV18 and TRBJ2-1; D may be TRBD2 (6 bases). Looked up from germline, CDR1 is KGHSH and CDR2 is LQKENI. V lost 5 bases and J 0 bases, leaving 14 bases between the germline ends. The length of the CDR3 is 16 residues. DNA of the CDR3: TGTGCCAGCTCAACTACGGGGGTCCGCTCCTACAATGAGCAGTTCTTC. Its translation: CASSTTGVRSYNEQFF.

The chain is built from TRBV9 and TRBJ1-1; TRBD1 aligns across 7 bases. This CDR3 is 15 amino acids long. Looked up from germline, CDR1 is SGDLS and CDR2 is YYNGEE. V gave up 3 bases and J gave up 8 bases; unmatched junction bases: 13. CDR3: CASSAEDRPSEEAFF. The CDR3 DNA sequence: TGTGCCAGCAGCGCTGAGGACAGGCCTTCCGAGGAAGCTTTCTTT.

The CDR3 nucleotides read TGTGCCAGCAGCGTTCCGGGACAGGGGGCGGATCTGGGCGGCTACACCTTC. It encodes CASSVPGQGADLGGYTF. The chain recombines TRBV9 with TRBJ1-2; 12 bases align to TRBD1. CDR1 is SGDLS, CDR2 YYNGEE, per germline. J lost 8 bases, V lost 2 bases, and 13 bases had no gene match. CDR3 length: 17 residues.

The V gene is TRBV6-4, the J gene TRBJ1-1; D is undetermined. This CDR3 is built from 13 residues. The germline V and J ends were trimmed by 4 bases and 1 base, with 7 bases remaining between them. CDR1 and CDR2 (germline): MRHNA, SNTAGT. This CDR3 reads CASSAGGNTEAFF. The CDR3 DNA reads TGTGCCAGCAGTGCAGGAGGGAACACTGAAGCTTTCTTT.

V is TRBV5-5 and J is TRBJ1-2; 9 bases are a match to TRBD1. Germline loops: CDR1 SGHKS, CDR2 YYEKEE (reference sequence). Unmatched junction bases numbered 12, after V lost 1 base and J lost 8 bases. CDR3 size: 16 residues. As DNA, the CDR3 is TGTGCCAGCAGCTTGTCGGCTACAGGGGGCGATTTGGGCTACACCTTC. Translation gives CASSLSATGGDLGYTF.

The chain has TRBV5-1 and TRBJ2-1; 10 nucleotides align to TRBD1. V shed 5 bases and J 7 bases; nucleotides not matched to a gene: 3. CDR1 is SGHRS, CDR2 YFSETQ, per germline. The CDR3 has 13 amino acids. The CDR3 here is CASSGQGGNEQFF. CDR3 DNA sequence: TGCGCCAGCAGTGGACAGGGGGGGAATGAGCAGTTCTTC.

DNA of the CDR3: TGTGCCACCAGCAGCCTGCCTGTGGGGGGACAGGGAGCGGAGGGTGAAGCTTTCTTT. It codes for CATSSLPVGGQGAEGEAFF. The chain recombines TRBV15 with TRBJ1-1; 9 bases line up with TRBD1. This CDR3 region has 19 residues. The V and J ends lost 3 bases and 7 bases, in that order; junction bases with no gene match: 21. CDR1 is LNHNV and CDR2 is YYDKDF in the germline V gene (reference sequence).

A few counts support this clone. V is TRBV11-3 and J is TRBJ2-7; 7 positions agree with TRBD1. The CDR3 has 14 amino acids. CDR1 SGHNT and CDR2 YENEEA come from the germline V gene. V lost 5 bases, J lost 2 bases, and 6 bases stayed unmatched. The CDR3 sequence is CASSGRDRPYEQYF. CDR3 DNA sequence: TGTGCCAGCAGCGGCCGGGACAGACCCTACGAGCAGTACTTC.

J is TRBJ2-5 and V is TRBV30; possibly TRBD1 for D (6 bases). V was trimmed by 4 bases and J by 4 bases, leaving 7 bases between them. CDR1 and CDR2 from the germline V gene are GTSNPN and SVGIG (reference sequence). The CDR3 is 11 residues long. The CDR3 coding sequence is TGTGCCTGGACAGGGGCAGAGACCCAGTACTTC. It is translated as CAWTGAETQYF. Full variable domain (missing parts from reference TRBV30 and TRBJ2-5): SQTIHQWPATLVQPVGSPLSLECTVEGTSNPNLYWYRQAAGRGLQLLFYSVGIGQISSEVPQNLSASRPQDRQFILSSKKLLLSDSGFYLCAWTGAETQYFGPGTRLLVL.

The V call is TRBV2, the J call TRBJ1-4, with D perhaps matching TRBD1 (5 bases). V lost 6 bases, J lost 2 bases, and 10 bases lay in between. The CDR3 is 14 residues long. Germline CDR1 and CDR2: SNHLY and FYNNEI. This CDR3 is CASRLTETNEKLFF. In nucleotides, the CDR3 is TGTGCCAGCAGGTTGACAGAGACTAATGAAAAACTGTTTTTT. The full variable domain, completed using reference TRBV2 and TRBJ1-4, is EPEVTQTPSHQVTQMGQEVILRCVPISNHLYFYWYRQILGQKVEFLVSFYNNEISEKSEIFDDQFSVERPDGSNFTLKIRSTKLEDSAMYFCASRLTETNEKLFFGSGTQLSVL.

This chain connects TRBV11-2 to TRBJ2-5; 7 bases are shared with TRBD2. The J call could be wrong; TRBJ2-7 is a better fit for the DNA end. This CDR3 has 15 residues. Germline values: CDR1 SGHAT, CDR2 FQNNGV. CDR3 nucleotide sequence: TGTGCCAGCAGCCACGAGCCAAGCGGGATGAACGAGCAGTACTTC. This encodes CASSHEPSGMNEQYF.

CDR3 coding DNA: TGTGCCAGCAGCTTAGTCCACTCGGGGAATGGCTACACCTTC. Its translation is CASSLVHSGNGYTF. J is TRBJ1-2 and V is TRBV7-2, with D uncertain. The V gene's germline CDR1 is SGHTA and CDR2 FQGNSA. V gave up 1 base and J gave up 6 bases, with 12 bases separating them. The CDR3 has 14 residues.

This clone was seen a single time. The chain recombines TRBV4-1 with TRBJ2-1; 11 nucleotides agree with TRBD2. This CDR3 is 15 amino acids long. Trimming cost V 2 bases and J 5 bases; bases outside gene matches: 2. Germline lookup yields CDR1 MGHRA and CDR2 YSYEKL. The CDR3 is CASSQRTSGHNEQFF. In nucleotides, the CDR3 is TGCGCCAGCAGCCAACGGACTAGCGGGCACAATGAGCAGTTCTTC.

V usage is TRBV6-4 and J usage is TRBJ2-5; TRBD1 agrees at 7 bases. The J call may be faulty, since TRBJ2-7 better matches the DNA end. Germline values: CDR1 MRHNA, CDR2 SNTAGT. This CDR3 comprises 15 residues. This CDR3 reads CASSPETGSSYEQYF. The DNA of the CDR3 is TGTGCCAGCAGCCCCGAGACAGGGTCATCCTACGAGCAGTACTTC.